This T cell receptor beta chain was observed in a study of beta chain features in type 1 diabetes. Study context: Sorted cells numbering under 140,000,000 were examined across all samples.

The isolated RNA, all of it, was reverse transcribed, so expressed TCRB transcripts were what got sequenced. Some clones are missing from TCRdb's copy, which holds only in-frame ones; the method was immunoSEQ multiplex PCR. Of 200,000 to 250,000 clones in the sample, around 10% were seen once. The CDR3 loop spans 13 amino acids. The germline V gene encodes CDR1 SGHTA and CDR2 FQGNSA. V was cut by 2 bases and J by 7 bases, with 11 bases left in between. The receptor was derived from a woman aged 18 to 35 in good health. Source material: naive CD4+ T cells from blood. The rearrangement joins TRBV7-2 to TRBJ1-2; D ambiguous. The CDR3 reads CASSLRRSGGYTF. The CDR3 region has the DNA TGTGCCAGCAGCTTACGGAGGTCGGGTGGCTACACCTTC.